The T cell receptor (beta chain) described here comes from a study of blood T cell repertoires in COVID-19. Whole-study context: Samples of COVID-19 (acute and convalescent) were obtained from the United States, Italy and Spain. Sources were T cells, B-cell-depleted T cells, or PBMCs; the material itself was cDNA or gDNA.

Authors' methods: Estimates of nucleated cell counts were drawn from the amplification of reference gene primers. Measured with immunoSEQ multiplex PCR; TCRdb has only the in-frame clones, and not every one. V, J and clone size derive from that table, while D and trimming were established from the DNA sequence. Here the sample spans approximately 360,000 clones, 90% being singletons. The CDR3 has 14 amino acids. Germline-derived CDR1 and CDR2 are LNHDA and SQIVND (reference sequence). Trimming removed 9 bases at V and 4 bases at J, with 16 bases between. Material for sequencing was peripheral blood. The source is a man between 18 and 29 years old with active or convalescent COVID-19. The gene calls are TRBV19 and TRBJ1-5; D unclear. The CDR3 protein is CASQLPGLNQPQHF. In DNA form, the CDR3 reads TGTGCCAGCCAGCTACCAGGCCTTAATCAGCCCCAGCATTTT.